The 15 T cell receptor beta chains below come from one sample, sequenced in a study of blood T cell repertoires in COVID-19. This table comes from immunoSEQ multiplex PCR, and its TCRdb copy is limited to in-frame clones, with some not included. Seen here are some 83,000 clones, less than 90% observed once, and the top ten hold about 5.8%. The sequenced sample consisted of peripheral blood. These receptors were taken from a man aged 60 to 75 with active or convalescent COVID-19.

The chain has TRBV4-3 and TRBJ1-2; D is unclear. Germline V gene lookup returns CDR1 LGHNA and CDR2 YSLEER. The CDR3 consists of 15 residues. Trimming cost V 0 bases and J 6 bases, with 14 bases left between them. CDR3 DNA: TGCGCCAGCAGCCAAGATCGGGCCGGGAATCATGGCTACACCTTC. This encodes CASSQDRAGNHGYTF.

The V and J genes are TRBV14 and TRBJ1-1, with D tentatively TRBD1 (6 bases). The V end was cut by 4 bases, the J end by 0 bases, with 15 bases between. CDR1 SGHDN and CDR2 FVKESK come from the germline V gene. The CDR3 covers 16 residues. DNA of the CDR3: TGTGCCAGCAGCCCCTTTACAGGGAACGTGAACACTGAAGCTTTCTTT. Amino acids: CASSPFTGNVNTEAFF. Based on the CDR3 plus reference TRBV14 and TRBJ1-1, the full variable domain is EAGVTQFPSHSVIEKGQTVTLRCDPISGHDNLYWYRRVMGKEIKFLLHFVKESKQDESGMPNNRFLAERTGGTYSTLKVQPAELEDSGVYFCASSPFTGNVNTEAFFGQGTRLTVV.

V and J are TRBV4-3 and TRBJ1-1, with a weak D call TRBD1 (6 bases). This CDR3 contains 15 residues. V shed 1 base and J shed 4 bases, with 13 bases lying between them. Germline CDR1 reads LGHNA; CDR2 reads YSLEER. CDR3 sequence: CASSQGYRESTEAFF. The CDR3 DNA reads TGCGCCAGCAGCCAAGGGTACAGGGAGTCCACTGAAGCTTTCTTT.

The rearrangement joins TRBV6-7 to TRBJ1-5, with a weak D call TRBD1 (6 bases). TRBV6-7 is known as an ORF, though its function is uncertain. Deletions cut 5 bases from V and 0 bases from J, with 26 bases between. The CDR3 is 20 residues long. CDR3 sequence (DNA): TGTGCCAGCAGTGGGCTTATACAGGGCTTGAAGAGTAATAGCAATCAGCCCCAGCATTTT. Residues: CASSGLIQGLKSNSNQPQHF.

CDR3 in amino acids: CASSLERSNQPQHF. The CDR3 DNA reads TGTGCCAGCAGCCTCGAGAGGAGCAATCAGCCCCAGCATTTT. The gene calls are TRBV7-8 and TRBJ1-5; no firm D call. V was cut by 5 bases and J by 1 base, with 9 bases left in between. CDR1 is SGHVS, CDR2 FQNEAQ, per germline. The CDR3 spans 14 residues.

In nucleotides, the CDR3 is TGTGCCAGCAACGGGCGGGGGGAACCATCTCTTGGGTGGAACATTCAGTACTTC. Protein: CASNGRGEPSLGWNIQYF. The chain carries TRBV11-2 and TRBJ2-4; the match to TRBD2 covers 8 bases. Germline V CDR1 and CDR2: SGHAT, FQNNGV. The J segment lost 7 bases and the V segment lost 7 bases, leaving 21 bases of the junction unmatched. The CDR3 sequence is 18 residues long.

The CDR3 here is CASSPQDKGYNEQFF. CDR3 DNA sequence: TGTGCCAGCTCACCGCAGGATAAGGGGTACAATGAGCAGTTCTTC. V gene TRBV18 combines with J gene TRBJ2-1; tentatively, D is TRBD1 (5 bases). Per the germline V gene, CDR1 is KGHSH and CDR2 is LQKENI. V dropped 3 bases and J dropped 4 bases, with 13 bases sitting between them. The CDR3 is 15 amino acids.

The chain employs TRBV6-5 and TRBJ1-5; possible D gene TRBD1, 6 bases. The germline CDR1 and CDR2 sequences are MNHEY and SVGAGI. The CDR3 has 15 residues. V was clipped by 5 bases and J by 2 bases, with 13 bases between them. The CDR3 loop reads CASSNRDSGNQPQHF. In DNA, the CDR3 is TGTGCCAGCAGTAACAGGGATTCGGGCAATCAGCCCCAGCATTTT.

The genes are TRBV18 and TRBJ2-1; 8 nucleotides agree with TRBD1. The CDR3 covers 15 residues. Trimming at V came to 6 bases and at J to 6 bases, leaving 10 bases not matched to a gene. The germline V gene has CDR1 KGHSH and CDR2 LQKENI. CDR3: CASSPGQGSSNEQFF. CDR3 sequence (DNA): TGTGCCAGCTCCCCCGGACAGGGAAGTAGCAATGAGCAGTTCTTC.

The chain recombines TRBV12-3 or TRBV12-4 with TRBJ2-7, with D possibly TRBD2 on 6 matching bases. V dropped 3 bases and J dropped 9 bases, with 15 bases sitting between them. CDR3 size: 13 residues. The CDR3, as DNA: TGTGCCAGCAGTTTGATTTTCCAGGGAGGGCAGTACTTC. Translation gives CASSLIFQGGQYF.

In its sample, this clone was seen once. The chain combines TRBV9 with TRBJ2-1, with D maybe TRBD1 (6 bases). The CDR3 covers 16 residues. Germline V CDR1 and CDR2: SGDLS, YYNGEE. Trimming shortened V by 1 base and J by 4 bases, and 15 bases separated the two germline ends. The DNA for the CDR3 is TGTGCCAGCAGCGTACAAAGGGACAAGGGTTACAATGAGCAGTTCTTC. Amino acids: CASSVQRDKGYNEQFF.

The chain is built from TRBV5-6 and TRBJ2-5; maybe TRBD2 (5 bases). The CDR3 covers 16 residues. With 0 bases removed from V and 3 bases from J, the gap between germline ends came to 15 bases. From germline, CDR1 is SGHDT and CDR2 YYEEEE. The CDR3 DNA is TGTGCCAGCAGCTTGGTGGGAGACCTTAGGGAAGAGACCCAGTACTTC. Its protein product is CASSLVGDLREETQYF.

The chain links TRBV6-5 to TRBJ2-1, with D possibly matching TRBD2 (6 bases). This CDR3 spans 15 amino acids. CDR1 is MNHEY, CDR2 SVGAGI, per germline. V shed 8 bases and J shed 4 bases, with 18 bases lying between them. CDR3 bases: TGTGCCAGCTCACGATCGTATGCGGGGTACAATGAGCAGTTCTTC. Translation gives CASSRSYAGYNEQFF.

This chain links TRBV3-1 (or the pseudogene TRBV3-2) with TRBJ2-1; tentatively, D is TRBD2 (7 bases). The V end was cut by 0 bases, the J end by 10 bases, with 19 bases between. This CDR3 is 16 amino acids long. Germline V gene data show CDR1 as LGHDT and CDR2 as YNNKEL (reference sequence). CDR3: CASSQEWGGQAHEQFF. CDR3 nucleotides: TGTGCCAGCAGCCAAGAATGGGGGGGCCAAGCCCACGAGCAGTTCTTC.

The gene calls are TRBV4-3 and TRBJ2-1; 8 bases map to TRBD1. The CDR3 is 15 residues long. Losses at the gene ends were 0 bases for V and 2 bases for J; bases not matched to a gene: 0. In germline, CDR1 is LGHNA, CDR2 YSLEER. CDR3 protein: CASSQETGAYNEQFF. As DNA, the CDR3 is TGCGCCAGCAGCCAAGAGACAGGGGCCTACAATGAGCAGTTCTTC.